The rows below give T cell receptor beta chains drawn from one sample of a study of response to subunit inactivated influenza vaccine. TCRdb redid the calling of the RT-PCR reads with MiXCR, one entry per CDR3 protein. This table holds more than 150,000 distinct CDR3 sequences, about 10% found once. The sequences come from CD8+ T cells sorted from PBMCs, collected 23 months after vaccination. The source is a man aged 45 to 75 who received an inactivated influenza vaccine. The CDR3 runs from the conserved cysteine through the conserved F or W. Each record gives: D gene, CDR3 length, clone size, J gene, V gene, CDR3 protein, CDR3 DNA. A D gene is named only where the DNA matches it firmly. Not every row has a clone size; where given, it reads once, few, many or a size class.

>NA|14|many|TRBJ1-1|TRBV12-3/TRBV12-4
CASSNRDSGAEAFF
TGTGCCAGCAGCAATAGGGACTCCGGCGCTGAAGCTTTCTTT
>NA|11|NA|TRBJ2-1|TRBV7-9
CASNPSGEQFF
TGTGCCAGCAACCCATCGGGGGAGCAGTTCTTC
>TRBD1|12|NA|TRBJ2-1|TRBV7-9
CASSLPGTGEFF
TGTGCCAGCAGCCTTCCCGGGACAGGGGAGTTCTTC
>NA|15|few|TRBJ2-3|TRBV7-2
CASSFVGGNTDTQYF
TGTGCCAGCAGCTTCGTGGGAGGAAACACAGATACGCAGTATTTT
>NA|14|few|TRBJ2-1|TRBV7-9
CASSFLGGLDEQFF
TGTGCCAGCAGTTTCCTCGGGGGGCTCGATGAGCAGTTCTTC
>NA|11|many|TRBJ2-2|TRBV20-1
CSVAPTGELFF
TGCAGTGTTGCCCCCACCGGGGAGCTGTTTTTT
>NA|14|few|TRBJ1-3|TRBV6-2/TRBV6-3
CASGSQFSGNTIYF
TGTGCCAGCGGGTCGCAGTTCTCTGGAAACACCATATATTTT
>NA|16|NA|TRBJ2-2|TRBV2
CASRGMFGRDTGELFF
TGTGCCAGCAGGGGCATGTTCGGTAGGGACACCGGGGAGCTGTTTTTT
>NA|17|NA|TRBJ2-1|TRBV7-2
CASSLYSGTLVYNEQFF
TGTGCCAGCAGCCTATACAGCGGGACACTAGTCTACAATGAGCAGTTCTTC
>TRBD1|14|many|TRBJ2-7|TRBV27
CASSKGTGGREQYF
TGTGCCAGCAGCAAAGGGACAGGGGGCAGGGAGCAGTACTTC
>TRBD2|17|many|TRBJ2-1|TRBV5-5
CASSSTSGRKNYNEQFF
TGTGCCAGCAGCTCTACTAGCGGGAGAAAAAACTACAATGAGCAGTTCTTC
>NA|13|NA|TRBJ2-2|TRBV6-4
CASSESGEGELFF
TGTGCCAGCAGTGAATCGGGGGAAGGGGAGCTGTTTTTT
>NA|19|NA|TRBJ2-3|TRBV10-2
CASSGGQGPSGSRVDTQYF
TGCGCCAGCAGTGGCGGACAGGGGCCTAGCGGGAGTAGGGTAGATACGCAGTATTTT
>NA|14|NA|TRBJ2-7|TRBV20-1
CSAREHPMNHEQYF
TGCAGTGCTAGAGAGCACCCAATGAATCACGAGCAGTACTTC
>NA|16|NA|TRBJ2-3|TRBV15
CATSRAKDYSTDTQYF
TGTGCCACCAGCAGAGCTAAGGACTATTCCACAGATACGCAGTATTTT
>NA|15|many|TRBJ2-3|TRBV4-3
CASSPRLVITDTQYF
TGCGCCAGCAGCCCGAGATTAGTAATCACAGATACGCAGTATTTT
>TRBD1|17|NA|TRBJ2-1|TRBV4-1
CASSQDLVTGVGNEQFF
TGCGCCAGCAGCCAAGATCTTGTGACAGGGGTTGGCAATGAGCAGTTCTTC
>TRBD1|15|few|TRBJ2-2|TRBV6-1
CASRGTGASTGELFF
TGTGCCAGCAGAGGGACAGGGGCTAGCACCGGGGAGCTGTTTTTT
>NA|14|NA|TRBJ2-1|TRBV4-3
CASSARSFYNEQFF
TGCGCCAGCAGCGCTCGTAGCTTCTACAATGAGCAGTTCTTC
>TRBD2|15|few|TRBJ2-7|TRBV9
CASSGEGREGYEQYF
TGTGCCAGCAGCGGAGAAGGGCGGGAGGGATACGAGCAGTACTTC
>TRBD2|16|few|TRBJ2-3|TRBV11-2
CASSFGGRSSTDTQYF
TGTGCCAGCAGCTTCGGCGGGAGGTCCAGCACAGATACGCAGTATTTT